Following are 5 T cell receptor beta chains from one sample sequenced in a study of blood T cell repertoires in COVID-19. Libraries were prepared by immunoSEQ multiplex PCR; TCRdb keeps only in-frame clonotypes and omits some of them. The sample carries 45,000 to 50,000 clones, about 86% recorded once. The sample comprised peripheral blood. Source of these receptors: a human donor in a cohort sampled during active COVID-19.

The chain joins TRBV18 to TRBJ2-3; TRBD1 is a possible D gene (5 bases). CDR3 length: 14 amino acids. The V gene lost 1 base and the J gene lost 4 bases, with 9 bases spanning the gap. Germline CDR1 reads KGHSH; CDR2 reads LQKENI. CDR3 sequence: CASSPLQEPDTQYF. CDR3 in DNA: TGTGCCAGCTCACCACTACAGGAGCCAGATACGCAGTATTTT.

The chain has TRBV5-1 and TRBJ1-4, with D unresolved. The germline V gene encodes CDR1 SGHRS and CDR2 YFSETQ. The CDR3 covers 15 residues. Trimming cost V 4 bases and J 5 bases, with 15 bases left between them. CDR3 bases: TGCGCCAGCAGCCCGTATGGAGTCAGAAATGAAAAACTGTTTTTT. Amino acid sequence: CASSPYGVRNEKLFF.

The chain employs TRBV7-9 and TRBJ1-5; TRBD1 matches at 7 bases. With 5 bases clipped from V and 5 bases from J, the junction kept 9 bases outside the gene matches. CDR1 is SEHNR, CDR2 FQNEAQ, per germline (reference sequence). This CDR3 has 15 residues. CDR3 loop: CASSPPGQTDQPQHF. The CDR3 DNA sequence: TGTGCCAGCAGCCCTCCGGGACAGACCGATCAGCCCCAGCATTTT.

This clone was seen more than once but under ten times. The genes are TRBV5-6 and TRBJ1-6, with D unresolved. This CDR3 comprises 12 residues. The germline gives CDR1 SGHDT, CDR2 YYEEEE. V shed 1 base and J shed 15 bases, with 11 bases lying between them. CDR3 sequence (DNA): TGTGCCAGCAGCTTGAAGAGCTTGCGCCTCCACTTT. Encoded protein: CASSLKSLRLHF.

The chain joins TRBV12-3 or TRBV12-4 to TRBJ2-2; 8 bases fit TRBD2. CDR3 length: 13 amino acids. The CDR3 sequence is CANSGGDTGELFF. CDR3 bases: TGTGCAAACAGCGGGGGCGACACCGGGGAGCTGTTTTTT.